This T cell receptor beta chain appears in the sequencing data of a study of T cell responses to AZD1222 COVID-19 vaccine. The study, taken as a whole, reports: Among spike-specific TCRs, nearly half reportedly target unmutated variant regions.

From germline, CDR1 is MGHRA and CDR2 YSYEKL. The CDR3 runs 19 residues. Unmatched junction bases numbered 17, after V lost 2 bases and J lost 3 bases. As concerns this clone: Its cognate antigen is unknown.

Sequencing was performed with immunoSEQ multiplex PCR; in TCRdb, only in-frame clones are kept and a portion is missing. The sample lists some 110,000 clones, 70% to 90% occurring once. V and J are TRBV4-1 and TRBJ2-3, with 7 bases matching TRBD2. Sequenced here: peripheral blood, sampled on day 0 of AZD1222 vaccination. This receptor was identified in an adult in good health. The CDR3 region is CASSQPLGGIGGGTDTQYF. The DNA for the CDR3 is TGCGCCAGCAGCCAACCCCTGGGGGGGATTGGGGGAGGGACAGATACGCAGTATTTT.